This T cell receptor (beta chain) was profiled in a study of regulatory T cells in long-lasting Graves disease. Across the study: Patients newly diagnosed with Graves' had been on antithyroid drugs for under 3 months. Study results and caveats: The TCR repertoire of persistent Graves' patients was less diverse than that of newly diagnosed ones.

The time point: newly diagnosed GD, antithyroid drugs for less than 3 months. After RNA was extracted from PBMCs, the TCR library was made from it. This clonotype was observed a handful of times. Its antigen is not identified. Relying on iRepertoire HTBI primers and Arm-PCR of CDR3 regions, the team built TCR beta libraries. TCRdb fed the multiplex PCR reads into MiXCR, producing one record per CDR3 protein. The sample has about 380,000 distinct CDR3 sequences, 15% to 17% seen once. Germline V gives CDR1 SGHRS, CDR2 YFSETQ. The CDR3 sequence is 20 residues long. Germline trimming cut 4 bases from V and 7 bases from J; bases unmatched to any gene: 25.

The specimen comprised peripheral blood mononuclear cells (PBMCs), sampled at new diagnosis, from a patient treated with antithyroid drugs. The chain uses TRBV5-1 and TRBJ2-2; TRBD2 aligns across 7 bases. The origin of this receptor is a female donor with Graves disease. The CDR3 sequence is CASSQLASTSAGGYGGELFF. In DNA form, the CDR3 reads TGCGCCAGCAGCCAATTGGCCTCTACTAGCGCCGGTGGGTACGGCGGGGAGCTGTTTTTT. Complete variable domain (other parts from reference TRBV5-1 and TRBJ2-2): KAGVTQTPRYLIKTRGQQVTLSCSPISGHRSVSWYQQTPGQGLQFLFEYFSETQRNKGNFPGRFSGRQFSNSRSEMNVSTLELGDSALYLCASSQLASTSAGGYGGELFFGEGSRLTVL.